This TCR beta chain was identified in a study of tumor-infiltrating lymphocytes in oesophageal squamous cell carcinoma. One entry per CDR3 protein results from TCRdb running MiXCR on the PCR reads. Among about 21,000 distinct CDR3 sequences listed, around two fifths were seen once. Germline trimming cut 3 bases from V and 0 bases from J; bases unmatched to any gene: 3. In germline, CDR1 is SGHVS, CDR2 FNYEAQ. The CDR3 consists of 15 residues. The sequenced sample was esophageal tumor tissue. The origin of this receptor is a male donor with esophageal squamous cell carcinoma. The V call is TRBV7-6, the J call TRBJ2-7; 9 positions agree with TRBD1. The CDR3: CASSFVTGGSYEQYF. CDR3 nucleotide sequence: TGTGCCAGCAGCTTCGTGACAGGGGGCTCCTACGAGCAGTACTTC.